What follows is one T cell receptor (beta chain) and its context. As yet, its antigen is unknown. The data were obtained in a study of shared clonotypes between healthy human individuals. The wider study: Aged 18 to 49, the donors were a couple of women and a few men. The study, taken as a whole, reports: Rarefaction exposed incomplete sorted-subset sequencing despite large depth. A small donor pool kept down the genetic and exposure-history diversity that was represented.

Each subset's genomic DNA was split evenly across several immunoSEQ plates. The repertoire was sequenced with immunoSEQ multiplex PCR; TCRdb's copy has only in-frame clones and lacks some. The data show roughly 2.5 million clones, around nine tenths seen once. The sequence came from a man aged 18 to 35 in good health. The sample consisted of naive CD4+ T cells sorted from blood. Subset here: CD45RA+ positively selected.

CDR3 sequence: CASMRGPGETQYF. The CDR3, as DNA: TGTGCCTCCATGAGGGGGCCGGGAGAGACCCAGTACTTC. V gene TRBV30 combines with J gene TRBJ2-5; the match to TRBD1 covers 7 bases. CDR1 is GTSNPN and CDR2 is SVGIG in the germline V gene (reference sequence). The CDR3 covers 13 residues. The ends lost 7 bases at V and 4 bases at J; junction bases unmatched: 9.